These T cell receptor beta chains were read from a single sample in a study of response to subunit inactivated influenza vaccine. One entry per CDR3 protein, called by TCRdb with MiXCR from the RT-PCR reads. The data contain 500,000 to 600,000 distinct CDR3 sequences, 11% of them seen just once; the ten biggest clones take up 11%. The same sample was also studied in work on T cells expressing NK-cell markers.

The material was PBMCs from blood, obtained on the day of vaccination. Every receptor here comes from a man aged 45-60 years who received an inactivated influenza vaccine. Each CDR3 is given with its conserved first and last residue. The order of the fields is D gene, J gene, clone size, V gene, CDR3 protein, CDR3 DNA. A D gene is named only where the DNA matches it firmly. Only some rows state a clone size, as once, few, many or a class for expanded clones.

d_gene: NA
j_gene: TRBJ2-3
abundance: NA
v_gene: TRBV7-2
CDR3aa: CASSGRHQDTQYF
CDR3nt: TGTGCCAGCAGCGGGCGCCATCAAGATACGCAGTATTTT

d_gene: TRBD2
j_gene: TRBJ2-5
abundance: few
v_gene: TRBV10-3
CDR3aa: CAISVTSGTLLQETQYF
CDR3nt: TGTGCCATCAGTGTAACTAGCGGAACCCTGCTCCAAGAGACCCAGTACTTC

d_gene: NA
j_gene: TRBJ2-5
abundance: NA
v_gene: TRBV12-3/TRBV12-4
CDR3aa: CASSLARRRETQYF
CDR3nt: TGTGCCAGCAGTTTAGCCCGGAGGAGAGAGACCCAGTACTTC

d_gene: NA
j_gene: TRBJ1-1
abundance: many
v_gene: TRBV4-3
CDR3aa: CASSQESNTEAFF
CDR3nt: TGCGCCAGCAGCCAAGAGTCTAACACTGAAGCTTTCTTT

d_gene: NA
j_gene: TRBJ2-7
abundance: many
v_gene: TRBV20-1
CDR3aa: CSARSPEGTFNEQYF
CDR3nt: TGCAGTGCTAGGAGCCCAGAGGGAACTTTCAACGAGCAGTACTTC

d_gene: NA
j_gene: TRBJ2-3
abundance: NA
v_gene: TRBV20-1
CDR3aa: CSATQGDTQYF
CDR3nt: TGCAGTGCTACCCAAGGGGATACGCAGTATTTT

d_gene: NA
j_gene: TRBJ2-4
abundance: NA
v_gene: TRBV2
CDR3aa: CAAIQGGGNIQYF
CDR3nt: TGTGCCGCTATACAGGGCGGTGGAAACATTCAGTACTTC

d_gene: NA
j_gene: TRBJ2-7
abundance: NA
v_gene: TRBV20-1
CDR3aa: CSAEDPGRTQYF
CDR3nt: TGCAGTGCTGAGGACCCAGGGAGGACGCAGTACTTC

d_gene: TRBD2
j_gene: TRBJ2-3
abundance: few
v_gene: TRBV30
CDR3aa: CAWSVQGMLAGMTDTQYF
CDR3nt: TGTGCCTGGAGTGTACAAGGGATGCTAGCGGGAATGACAGATACGCAGTATTTT

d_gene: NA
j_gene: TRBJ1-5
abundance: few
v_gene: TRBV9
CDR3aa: CASSVDGQRIQPQHF
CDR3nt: TGTGCCAGCAGCGTAGACGGACAGCGGATACAGCCCCAGCATTTT

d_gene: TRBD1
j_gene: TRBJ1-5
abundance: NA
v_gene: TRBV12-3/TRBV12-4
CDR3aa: CASSQGGQGGQPQHF
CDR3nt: TGTGCCAGCAGTCAAGGCGGACAGGGCGGTCAGCCCCAGCATTTT

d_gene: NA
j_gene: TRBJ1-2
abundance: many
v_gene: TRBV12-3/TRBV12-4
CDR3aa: CASSLGRRRSYTF
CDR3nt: TGTGCCAGCAGTTTAGGACGGCGAAGGAGCTACACCTTC

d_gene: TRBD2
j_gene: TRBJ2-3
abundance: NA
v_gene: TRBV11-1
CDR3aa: CASSPRGLAGTLRTDTQYF
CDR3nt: TGTGCCAGCAGCCCCCGTGGGCTAGCGGGAACCTTAAGGACAGATACGCAGTATTTT

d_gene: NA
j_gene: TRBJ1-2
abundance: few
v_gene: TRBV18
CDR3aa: CASSPPDVSYGYTF
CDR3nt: TGTGCCAGCTCACCACCGGACGTATCCTATGGCTACACCTTC

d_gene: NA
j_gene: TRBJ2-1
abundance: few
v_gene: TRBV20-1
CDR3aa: CSARGDRSPMGEQFF
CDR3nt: TGCAGTGCTAGGGGAGACAGAAGTCCAATGGGTGAGCAGTTCTTC

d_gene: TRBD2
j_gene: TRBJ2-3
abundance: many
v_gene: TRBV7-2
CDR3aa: CASSLTLAGGPSTDTQYF
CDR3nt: TGTGCCAGCAGCTTAACACTAGCGGGGGGGCCCTCCACAGATACGCAGTATTTT

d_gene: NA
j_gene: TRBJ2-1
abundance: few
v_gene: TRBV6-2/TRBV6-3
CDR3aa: CASSYVAQGSNEQFF
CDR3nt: TGTGCCAGCAGTTACGTGGCCCAGGGATCCAATGAGCAGTTCTTC

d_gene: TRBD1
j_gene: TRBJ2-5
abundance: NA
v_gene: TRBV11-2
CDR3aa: CASSLGIGTGLRVETQYF
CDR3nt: TGTGCCAGCAGCTTAGGAATCGGGACAGGGCTTAGGGTGGAGACCCAGTACTTC

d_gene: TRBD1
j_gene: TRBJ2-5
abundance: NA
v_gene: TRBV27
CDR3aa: CASSFYRGYQETQYF
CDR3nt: TGTGCCAGCAGTTTTTACAGGGGTTATCAAGAGACCCAGTACTTC

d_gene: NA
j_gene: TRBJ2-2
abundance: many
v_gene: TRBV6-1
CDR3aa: CASSTPAGAFRELFF
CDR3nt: TGTGCCAGCAGTACCCCGGCAGGGGCTTTCCGGGAGCTGTTTTTT

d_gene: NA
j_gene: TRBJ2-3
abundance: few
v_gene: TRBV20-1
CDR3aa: CSALGGVGTDTQYF
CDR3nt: TGCAGTGCTTTAGGTGGGGTTGGTACAGATACGCAGTATTTT

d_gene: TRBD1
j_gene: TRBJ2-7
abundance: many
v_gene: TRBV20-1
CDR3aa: CSAADRVRYEQYF
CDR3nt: TGCAGTGCTGCAGACAGGGTCCGCTACGAGCAGTACTTC

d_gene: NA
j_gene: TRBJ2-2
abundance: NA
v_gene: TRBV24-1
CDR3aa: CATSAGGTGELFF
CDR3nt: TGTGCCACCAGTGCGGGCGGCACCGGGGAGCTGTTTTTT

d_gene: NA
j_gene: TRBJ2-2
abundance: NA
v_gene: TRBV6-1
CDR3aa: CASRRQGGGTGELFF
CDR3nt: TGTGCCAGCAGGAGACAGGGAGGGGGCACCGGGGAGCTGTTTTTT

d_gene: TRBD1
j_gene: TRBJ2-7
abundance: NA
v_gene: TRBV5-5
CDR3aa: CASSLGTGEGYEQYF
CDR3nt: TGTGCCAGCAGCTTGGGGACAGGGGAGGGCTACGAGCAGTACTTC

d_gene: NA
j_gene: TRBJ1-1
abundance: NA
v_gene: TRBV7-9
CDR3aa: CASSLADRLEAYF
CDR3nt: TGTGCCAGCAGCTTAGCGGACCGTTTGGAAGCTTACTTT

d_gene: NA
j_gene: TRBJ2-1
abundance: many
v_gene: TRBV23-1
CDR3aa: CASSHQFF
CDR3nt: TGCGCCAGCAGTCACCAGTTCTTC

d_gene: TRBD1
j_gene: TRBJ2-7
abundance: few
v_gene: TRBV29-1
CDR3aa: CSVDEGQGAGEQYF
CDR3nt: TGCAGCGTTGACGAGGGACAGGGGGCAGGAGAGCAGTACTTC

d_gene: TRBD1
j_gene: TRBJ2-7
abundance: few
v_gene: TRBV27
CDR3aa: CASSPGQAIYEQYF
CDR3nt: TGTGCCAGCAGCCCGGGACAGGCCATCTACGAGCAGTACTTC

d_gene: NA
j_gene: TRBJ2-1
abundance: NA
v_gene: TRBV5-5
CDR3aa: CASSWDGSSYNEQFF
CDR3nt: TGTGCCAGCAGCTGGGACGGGAGCTCCTACAATGAGCAGTTCTTC

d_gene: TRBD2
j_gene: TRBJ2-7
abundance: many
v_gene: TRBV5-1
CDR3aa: CASSFGTSGVYEQYF
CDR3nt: TGCGCCAGCAGCTTCGGGACTAGCGGGGTCTACGAGCAGTACTTC

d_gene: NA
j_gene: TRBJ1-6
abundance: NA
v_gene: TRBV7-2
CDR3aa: CASSFLGVERSPLHF
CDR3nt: TGTGCCAGCAGCTTTCTAGGGGTGGAACGTTCACCCCTCCACTTT

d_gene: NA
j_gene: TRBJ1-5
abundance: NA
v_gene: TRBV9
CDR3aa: CASSPGMYPNQPQHF
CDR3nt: TGTGCCAGCAGCCCAGGGATGTATCCCAATCAGCCCCAGCATTTT

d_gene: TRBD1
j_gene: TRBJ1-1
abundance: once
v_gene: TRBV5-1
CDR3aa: CASRRDSFTEAFF
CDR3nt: TGCGCCAGCCGCCGGGACAGTTTCACTGAAGCTTTCTTT

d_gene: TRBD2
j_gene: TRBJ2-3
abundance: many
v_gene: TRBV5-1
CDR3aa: CASSLIGGGATDTQYF
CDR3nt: TGCGCCAGCAGCTTAATAGGCGGGGGGGCCACAGATACGCAGTATTTT

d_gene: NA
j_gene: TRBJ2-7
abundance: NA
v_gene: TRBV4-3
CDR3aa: CASSQVARAAEQYF
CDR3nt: TGCGCCAGCAGCCAAGTGGCTCGAGCTGCCGAGCAGTACTTC

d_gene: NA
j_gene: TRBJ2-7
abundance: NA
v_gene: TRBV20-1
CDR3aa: CSAIGAPGAQNYEQYF
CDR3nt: TGCAGTGCTATAGGGGCCCCGGGGGCGCAGAACTACGAGCAGTACTTC

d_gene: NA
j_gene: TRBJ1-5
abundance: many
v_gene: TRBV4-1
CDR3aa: CASSPPPGARNQPQHF
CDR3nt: TGCGCCAGCAGCCCCCCCCCCGGGGCGCGGAATCAGCCCCAGCATTTT

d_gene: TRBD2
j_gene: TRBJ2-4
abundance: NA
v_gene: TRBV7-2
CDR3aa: CASSPGGGRRNIQYF
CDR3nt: TGTGCCAGCAGCCCCGGGGGGGGGCGCAGAAACATTCAGTACTTC

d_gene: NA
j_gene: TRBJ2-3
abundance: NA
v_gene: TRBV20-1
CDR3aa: CSASYFHTDTQYF
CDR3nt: TGCAGTGCTAGCTACTTCCATACAGATACGCAGTATTTT

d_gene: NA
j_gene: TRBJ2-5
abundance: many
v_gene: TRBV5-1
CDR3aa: CASSLGQGSGETQYF
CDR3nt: TGCGCCAGCAGCTTGGGTCAGGGGTCGGGCGAGACCCAGTACTTC

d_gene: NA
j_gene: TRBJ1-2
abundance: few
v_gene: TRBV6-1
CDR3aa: CASSEFVGGNYGYTF
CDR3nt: TGTGCCAGCAGTGAATTTGTGGGGGGTAACTATGGCTACACCTTC